Here is one T cell receptor beta chain with its context. The data stem from a study of blood T cell repertoires in COVID-19. CDR3 length: 13 residues. The germline V and J ends were trimmed by 3 bases and 1 base, with 6 bases remaining between them. Germline loops: CDR1 KGHSH, CDR2 LQKENI. How the authors handled the data: Researchers report that nucleated cell counts were estimated from reference gene primer amplification. Libraries were prepared by immunoSEQ multiplex PCR; TCRdb keeps only in-frame clonotypes and omits some of them. The DNA gave D and trimming, while V, J and clone size come from that table. The table records 200,000 to 250,000 clones, roughly 83% of them present only once.

Sequencing was performed on peripheral blood. This chain links TRBV18 with TRBJ1-1, with a possible D match to TRBD1 (5 bases). The TCR comes from an older man with acute or convalescent COVID-19. The CDR3 bases are TGTGCCAGCTCACCGACAGCGAACACTGAAGCTTTCTTT. This translates into CASSPTANTEAFF.